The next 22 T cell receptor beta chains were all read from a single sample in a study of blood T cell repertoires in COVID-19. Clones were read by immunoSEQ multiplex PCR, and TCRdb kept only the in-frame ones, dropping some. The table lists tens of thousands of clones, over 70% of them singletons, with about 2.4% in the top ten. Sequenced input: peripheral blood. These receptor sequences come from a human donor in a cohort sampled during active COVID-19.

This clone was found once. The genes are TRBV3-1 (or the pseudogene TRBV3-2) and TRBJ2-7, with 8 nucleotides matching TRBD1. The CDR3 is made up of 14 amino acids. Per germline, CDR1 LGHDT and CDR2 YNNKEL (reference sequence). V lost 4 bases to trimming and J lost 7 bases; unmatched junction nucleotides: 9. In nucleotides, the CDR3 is TGTGCCAGCAGCCTTGGGCAGGGGGCTGATGAGCAGTACTTC. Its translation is CASSLGQGADEQYF.

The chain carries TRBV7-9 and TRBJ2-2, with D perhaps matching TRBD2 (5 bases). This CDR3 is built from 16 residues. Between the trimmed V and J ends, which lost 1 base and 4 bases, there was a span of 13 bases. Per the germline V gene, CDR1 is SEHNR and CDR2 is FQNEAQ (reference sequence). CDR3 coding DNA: TGTGCCAGCAGCTTAGAAGGGAGTCGGGGCACCGGGGAGCTGTTTTTT. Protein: CASSLEGSRGTGELFF.

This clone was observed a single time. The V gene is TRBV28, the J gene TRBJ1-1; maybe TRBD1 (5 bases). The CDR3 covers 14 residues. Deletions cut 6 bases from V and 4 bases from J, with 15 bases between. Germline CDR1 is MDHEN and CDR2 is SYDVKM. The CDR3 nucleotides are TGTGCCAGCAGCCCTCGTGGCAGGGTCACTGAAGCTTTCTTT. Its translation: CASSPRGRVTEAFF.

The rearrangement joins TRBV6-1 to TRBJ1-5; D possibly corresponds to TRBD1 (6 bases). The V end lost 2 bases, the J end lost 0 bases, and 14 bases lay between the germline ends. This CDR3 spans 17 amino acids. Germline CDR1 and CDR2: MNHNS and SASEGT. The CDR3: CASSELGTYYSNQPQHF. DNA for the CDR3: TGTGCCAGCAGTGAATTGGGGACATATTATAGCAATCAGCCCCAGCATTTT.

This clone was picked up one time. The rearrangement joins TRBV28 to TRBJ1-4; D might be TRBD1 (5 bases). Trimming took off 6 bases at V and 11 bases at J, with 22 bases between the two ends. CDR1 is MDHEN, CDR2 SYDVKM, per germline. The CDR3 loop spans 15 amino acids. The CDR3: CASSLPGGSSRKLFF. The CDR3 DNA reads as TGTGCCAGCAGCCTCCCGGGGGGGTCCTCGAGGAAACTGTTTTTT.

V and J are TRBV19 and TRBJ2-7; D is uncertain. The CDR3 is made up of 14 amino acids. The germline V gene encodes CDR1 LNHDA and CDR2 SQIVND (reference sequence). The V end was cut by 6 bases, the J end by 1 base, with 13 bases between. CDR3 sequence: CASRPHGQSYEQYF. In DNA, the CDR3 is TGTGCCAGTAGGCCGCATGGGCAGTCCTACGAGCAGTACTTC.

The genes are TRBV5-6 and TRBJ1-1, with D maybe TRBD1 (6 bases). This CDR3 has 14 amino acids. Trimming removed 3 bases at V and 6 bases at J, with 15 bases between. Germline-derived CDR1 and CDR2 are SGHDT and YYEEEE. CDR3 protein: CASSSGHPAAEAFF. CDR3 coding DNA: TGTGCCAGCAGCTCGGGACATCCAGCCGCTGAAGCTTTCTTT.

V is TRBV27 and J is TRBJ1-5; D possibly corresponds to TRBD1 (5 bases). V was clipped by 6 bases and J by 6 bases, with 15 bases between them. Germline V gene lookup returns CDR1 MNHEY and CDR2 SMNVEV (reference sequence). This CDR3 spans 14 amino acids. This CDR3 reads CASRREGNGQPQHF. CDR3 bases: TGTGCCAGCAGGCGGGAGGGGAACGGTCAGCCCCAGCATTTT.

CDR3 loop: CASNGQGATGKAFF. DNA of the CDR3: TGTGCCAGCAATGGACAGGGGGCGACGGGTAAAGCTTTCTTT. The chain couples TRBV2 to TRBJ1-1; TRBD1 matches at 11 bases. Germline V lookup: CDR1 SNHLY, CDR2 FYNNEI. This CDR3 region has 14 residues. Trimming cost V 7 bases and J 9 bases; bases outside gene matches: 10.

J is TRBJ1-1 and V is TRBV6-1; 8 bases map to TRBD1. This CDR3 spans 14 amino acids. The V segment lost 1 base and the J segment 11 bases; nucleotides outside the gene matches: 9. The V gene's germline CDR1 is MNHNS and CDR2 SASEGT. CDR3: CASSEGFSDRAAFF. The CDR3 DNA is TGTGCCAGCAGTGAAGGGTTCTCGGACAGGGCGGCTTTCTTT.

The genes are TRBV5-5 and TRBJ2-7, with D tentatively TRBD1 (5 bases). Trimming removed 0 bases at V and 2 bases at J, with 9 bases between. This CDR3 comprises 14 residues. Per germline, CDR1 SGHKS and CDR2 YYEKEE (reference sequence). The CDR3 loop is CASSLEQATYEQYF. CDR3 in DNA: TGTGCCAGCAGCTTGGAACAGGCCACCTACGAGCAGTACTTC.

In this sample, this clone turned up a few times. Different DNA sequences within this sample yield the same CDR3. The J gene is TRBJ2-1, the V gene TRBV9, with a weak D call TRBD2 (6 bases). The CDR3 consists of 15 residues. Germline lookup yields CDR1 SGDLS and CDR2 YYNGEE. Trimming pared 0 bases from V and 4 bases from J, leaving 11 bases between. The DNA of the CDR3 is TGTGCCAGCAGCGTAGCTACCGGGGGTTACAATGAGCAGTTCTTC. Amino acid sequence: CASSVATGGYNEQFF.

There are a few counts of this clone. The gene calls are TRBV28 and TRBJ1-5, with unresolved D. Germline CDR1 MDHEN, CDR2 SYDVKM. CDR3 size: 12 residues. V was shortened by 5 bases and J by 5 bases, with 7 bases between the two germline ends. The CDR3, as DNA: TGTGCCAGCAGTCGCAGGTATCAGCCCCAGCATTTT. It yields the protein CASSRRYQPQHF.

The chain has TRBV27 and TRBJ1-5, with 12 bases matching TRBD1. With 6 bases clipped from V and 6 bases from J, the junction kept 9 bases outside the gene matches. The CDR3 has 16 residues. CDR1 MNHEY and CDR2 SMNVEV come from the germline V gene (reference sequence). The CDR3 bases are TGTGCCAGCAGGGGACAGGGGGCCGGCAACAGTCAGCCCCAGCATTTT. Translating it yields CASRGQGAGNSQPQHF.

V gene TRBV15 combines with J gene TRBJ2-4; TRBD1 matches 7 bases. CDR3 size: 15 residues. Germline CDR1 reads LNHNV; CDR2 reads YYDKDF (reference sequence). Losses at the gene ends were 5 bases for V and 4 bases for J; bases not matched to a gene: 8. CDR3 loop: CATSGYRGLKNIQYF. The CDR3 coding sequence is TGTGCCACCAGCGGATACAGGGGTTTAAAAAACATTCAGTACTTC.

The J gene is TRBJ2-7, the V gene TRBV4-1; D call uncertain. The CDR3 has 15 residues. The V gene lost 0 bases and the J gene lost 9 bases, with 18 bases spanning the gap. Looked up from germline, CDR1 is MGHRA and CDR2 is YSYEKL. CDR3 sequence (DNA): TGCGCCAGCAGCCAAGAGGAATTAGTACAGCCTCGGCAGTACTTC. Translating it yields CASSQEELVQPRQYF.

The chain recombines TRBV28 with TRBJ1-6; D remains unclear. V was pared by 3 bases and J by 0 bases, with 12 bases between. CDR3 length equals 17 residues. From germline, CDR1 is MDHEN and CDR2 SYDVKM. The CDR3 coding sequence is TGTGCCAGCAGTTTCAGGAGGTGGGCCTCCTATAATTCACCCCTCCACTTT. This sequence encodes CASSFRRWASYNSPLHF.

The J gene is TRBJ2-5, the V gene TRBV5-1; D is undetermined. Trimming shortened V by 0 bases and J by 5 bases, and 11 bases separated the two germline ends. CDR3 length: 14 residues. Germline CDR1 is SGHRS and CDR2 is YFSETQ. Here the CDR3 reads CASSLGSTEETQYF. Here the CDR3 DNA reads TGCGCCAGCAGCTTGGGGTCAACTGAGGAGACCCAGTACTTC.

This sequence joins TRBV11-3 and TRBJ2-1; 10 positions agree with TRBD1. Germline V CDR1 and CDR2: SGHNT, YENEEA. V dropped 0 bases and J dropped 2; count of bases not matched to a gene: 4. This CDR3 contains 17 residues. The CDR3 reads CASSLDPGQGAYNEQFF. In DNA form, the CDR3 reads TGTGCCAGCAGCTTAGACCCTGGACAGGGGGCCTACAATGAGCAGTTCTTC.

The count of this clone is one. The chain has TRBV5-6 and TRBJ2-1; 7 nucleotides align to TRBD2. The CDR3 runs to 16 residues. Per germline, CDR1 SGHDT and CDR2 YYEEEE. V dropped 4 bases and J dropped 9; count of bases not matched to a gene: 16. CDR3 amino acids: CASSLNPRGSSSEQFF. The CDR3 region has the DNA TGTGCCAGCAGCCTCAACCCCCGCGGGAGTTCTAGTGAGCAGTTCTTC. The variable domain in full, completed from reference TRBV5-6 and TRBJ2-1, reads DAGVTQSPTHLIKTRGQQVTLRCSPKSGHDTVSWYQQALGQGPQFIFQYYEEEERQRGNFPDRFSGHQFPNYSSELNVNALLLGDSALYLCASSLNPRGSSSEQFFGPGTRLTVL.

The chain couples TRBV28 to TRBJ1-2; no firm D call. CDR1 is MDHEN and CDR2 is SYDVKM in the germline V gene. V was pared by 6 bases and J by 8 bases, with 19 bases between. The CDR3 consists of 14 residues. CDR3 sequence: CASRVQALPGGYTF. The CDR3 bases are TGTGCCAGCAGGGTCCAGGCCCTACCAGGCGGCTACACCTTC.

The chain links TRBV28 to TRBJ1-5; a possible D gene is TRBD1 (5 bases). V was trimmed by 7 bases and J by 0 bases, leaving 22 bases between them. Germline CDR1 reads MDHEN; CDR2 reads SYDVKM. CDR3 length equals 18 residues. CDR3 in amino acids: CASTLSATRQNSNQPQHF. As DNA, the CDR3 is TGTGCCAGCACTCTCTCTGCAACCCGACAGAATAGCAATCAGCCCCAGCATTTT.